Below are 20 T cell receptor beta chains sequenced from a single sample in a study of patients and donors after allogeneic stem cell transplantation. TCRdb recomputed calls from the RT-PCR reads with MiXCR, one row per CDR3 protein. This table has 65,000 to 80,000 distinct CDR3 sequences, around a quarter appearing once. The sample consisted of blood, either unsorted or a sorted T cell fraction (not recorded which). These receptors were obtained from a human donor who was either an allogeneic HSCT recipient or a stem cell or donor lymphocyte infusion donor (not recorded which). It is not recorded whose cells these are; they may come from a transplant donor.

This clonotype was counted only a few times. This chain links TRBV20-1 with TRBJ1-1, with D possibly matching TRBD1 (6 bases). There are 14 residues in the CDR3. From germline, CDR1 is DFQATT and CDR2 SNEGSKA (reference sequence). V lost 4 bases and J 0 bases, leaving 12 bases between the germline ends. The CDR3 loop reads CSAKKDSMNTEAFF. The CDR3 bases are TGCAGTGCTAAGAAGGACAGCATGAACACTGAAGCTTTCTTT.

The rearrangement joins TRBV19 to TRBJ1-1, with D possibly TRBD1 on 5 matching bases. This CDR3 spans 16 amino acids. V shed 3 bases and J shed 1 base, with 15 bases lying between them. Germline values: CDR1 LNHDA, CDR2 SQIVND (reference sequence). The CDR3 nucleotides are TGTGCCAGTAGTATTGCCGGGACCCGAGGGAACACTGAAGCTTTCTTT. This translates into CASSIAGTRGNTEAFF.

The CDR3 DNA reads as TGTGCCAGCAGACGCGACGACAGCTCCCCCTACGAGCAGTACTTC. This sequence encodes CASRRDDSSPYEQYF. This chain uses TRBV6-5 with TRBJ2-7, with TRBD1 as a possible D gene (5 bases). The CDR3 is 15 residues long. CDR1 MNHEY and CDR2 SVGAGI come from the germline V gene. The V and J ends lost 6 bases and 2 bases respectively, with 17 bases between them.

This chain connects TRBV7-9 to TRBJ2-2; 10 positions match TRBD1. In germline, CDR1 is SEHNR, CDR2 FQNEAQ (reference sequence). This CDR3 is 16 amino acids long. Losses at the gene ends were 6 bases for V and 6 bases for J; bases not matched to a gene: 10. CDR3 sequence: CASRHQDRGSPGELFF. The CDR3 nucleotides read TGTGCCAGCAGACATCAGGACAGGGGGAGTCCCGGGGAGCTGTTTTTT.

The V gene is TRBV24-1, the J gene TRBJ1-2; no clear D. V was pared by 2 bases and J by 4 bases, with 16 bases between. This CDR3 has 16 residues. CDR1 and CDR2 from the germline V gene are KGHDR and SFDVKD. CDR3 DNA: TGTGCCACCAGTGATTCGCGTCCCGGTTTCCTCTATGGCTACACCTTC. Translated: CATSDSRPGFLYGYTF.

The chain carries TRBV7-6 and TRBJ1-5; D perhaps matches TRBD1 (5 bases). Germline CDR1 SGHVS, CDR2 FNYEAQ. Trimming pared 3 bases from V and 5 bases from J, leaving 11 bases between. This CDR3 contains 14 residues. Written as DNA, the CDR3 is TGTGCCAGCAGCTTGGCAGGGTCACATCAGCCCCAGCATTTT. Translated: CASSLAGSHQPQHF. Complete variable domain (other parts from reference TRBV7-6 and TRBJ1-5): GAGVSQSPRYKVTKRGQDVALRCDPISGHVSLYWYRQALGQGPEFLTYFNYEAQQDKSGLPNDRFSAERPEGSISTLTIQRTEQRDSAMYRCASSLAGSHQPQHFGDGTRLSIL.

The chain is built from TRBV11-2 and TRBJ1-4, with unresolved D. Trimming shortened V by 1 base and J by 8 bases, and 17 bases separated the two germline ends. This CDR3 contains 16 residues. Germline CDR1 and CDR2: SGHAT and FQNNGV. CDR3 bases: TGTGCCAGCAGCTTAGCCCCCTTCGTACGAGGGGAAAAACTGTTTTTT. It codes for CASSLAPFVRGEKLFF.

This clonotype is medium-sized. This rearrangement joins TRBV30 to TRBJ1-3; 8 bases fit TRBD1. Germline trimming cut 5 bases from V and 7 bases from J; bases unmatched to any gene: 13. The CDR3 runs 15 residues. Germline CDR1 and CDR2: GTSNPN and SVGIG (reference sequence). CDR3 DNA: TGTGCCTGGTCCTCACGGACAGGGTTCAGTAACACCATATATTTT. Residues: CAWSSRTGFSNTIYF.

About this clonotype: The germline gene is not matched at one end of the junction; a read error may be the cause. The V and J genes are TRBV5-1 and TRBJ2-7; D is possibly TRBD2 (5 bases). Per the germline V gene, CDR1 is SGHRS and CDR2 is YFSETQ. This CDR3 is 10 amino acids long. The CDR3 nucleotides read TGCGCCAGCAGCTTGGCCGACGGCGGGTTC. Protein: CASSLADGGF.

The table lists this clonotype with many counts. This chain joins TRBV4-1 and TRBJ1-2, with 7 nucleotides matching TRBD1. The CDR3 has 13 residues. Germline V CDR1 and CDR2: MGHRA, YSYEKL. V dropped 4 bases and J dropped 2; count of bases not matched to a gene: 1. CDR3 DNA: TGCGCCAGCAGCCTACAGGGGAACTATGGCTACACCTTC. Its protein is CASSLQGNYGYTF.

The chain is built from TRBV15 and TRBJ1-2, with a tentative D call TRBD1 (6 bases). This CDR3 comprises 13 residues. Trimming took 1 base from V and 8 from J, leaving 11 bases between them. In germline, CDR1 is LNHNV, CDR2 YYDKDF (reference sequence). CDR3 residues: CATSRGDKMGYTF. CDR3 DNA sequence: TGTGCCACCAGCAGAGGGGACAAGATGGGCTACACCTTC.

This clonotype was seen a few times. The chain recombines TRBV3-1 with TRBJ2-1; 10 bases match TRBD2. The V gene's germline CDR1 is LGHDT and CDR2 YNNKEL (reference sequence). The CDR3 extends over 15 amino acids. The V segment lost 2 bases and the J segment 5 bases; nucleotides outside the gene matches: 3. This CDR3 is CASSQSGRAHNEQFF. CDR3 DNA sequence: TGTGCCAGCAGCCAAAGCGGGAGGGCCCACAATGAGCAGTTCTTC.

This chain joins TRBV18 and TRBJ1-2, with D possibly TRBD1 on 6 matching bases. Germline V gene lookup returns CDR1 KGHSH and CDR2 LQKENI. The CDR3 is 13 residues long. V was pared by 6 bases and J by 5 bases, with 13 bases between. The CDR3 sequence: CASSPGTPYGYTF. In DNA, the CDR3 is TGTGCCAGCTCGCCCGGGACACCTTATGGCTACACCTTC. Supplemented by reference TRBV18 and TRBJ1-2, the full variable domain reads NAGVMQNPRHLVRRRGQEARLRCSPMKGHSHVYWYRQLPEEGLKFMVYLQKENIIDESGMPKERFSAEFPKEGPSILRIQQVVRGDSAAYFCASSPGTPYGYTFGSGTRLTVV.

This clonotype was counted a few times. This chain joins TRBV7-3 and TRBJ1-6; D may be TRBD1 (5 bases). CDR1 is SGHTA, CDR2 FQGTGA, per germline. CDR3 length: 15 amino acids. The V end lost 3 bases, the J end lost 1 base, and 7 bases lay between the germline ends. In nucleotides, the CDR3 is TGTGCCAGCAGCTTGTGGGGGTCCTATAATTCACCCCTCCACTTT. It is translated as CASSLWGSYNSPLHF.

This clonotype was seen a handful of times. The chain couples TRBV12-3 or TRBV12-4 to TRBJ2-7, with D perhaps matching TRBD2 (6 bases). CDR3 length: 15 amino acids. The V and J ends lost 6 bases and 4 bases respectively, with 19 bases between them. CDR3: CASRGWGLLGYEQYF. The DNA for the CDR3 is TGTGCCAGCAGAGGATGGGGACTTCTGGGATACGAGCAGTACTTC.

This clonotype was counted only a few times. This rearrangement joins TRBV27 to TRBJ1-5; 7 nucleotides line up with TRBD1. V was clipped by 6 bases and J by 5 bases; unmatched bases: 7. Germline V gene sequence: CDR1 MNHEY, CDR2 SMNVEV (reference sequence). The CDR3 loop spans 14 amino acids. The CDR3 DNA follows: TGTGCCAGCAGCACCCAGACAGGGTATCAGCCCCAGCATTTT. Residues: CASSTQTGYQPQHF.

This clonotype appeared a few times. This chain connects TRBV7-2 to TRBJ1-5, with D maybe TRBD1 (6 bases). Germline CDR1 is SGHTA and CDR2 is FQGNSA. Between the trimmed V and J ends, which lost 2 bases and 5 bases, there was a span of 10 bases. The CDR3 runs 14 residues. As DNA, the CDR3 is TGTGCCAGCAGCTTATCAGGGGCGTATCAGCCCCAGCATTTT. It is translated as CASSLSGAYQPQHF.

This sequence joins TRBV20-1 and TRBJ2-1; D not certain. CDR3 length: 12 residues. CDR1 DFQATT and CDR2 SNEGSKA come from the germline V gene (reference sequence). The V gene lost 6 bases and the J gene lost 8 bases, with 14 bases spanning the gap. CDR3 region: CSARPPWDEQFF. The CDR3 DNA is TGCAGTGCCCGCCCTCCATGGGATGAGCAGTTCTTC.

The V and J genes are TRBV27 and TRBJ1-5, with D possibly TRBD1 on 5 matching bases. The V gene lost 0 bases and the J gene lost 7 bases, with 7 bases spanning the gap. The CDR3 covers 13 residues. CDR1 and CDR2 from the germline V gene are MNHEY and SMNVEV (reference sequence). The CDR3 loop reads CASSLSPGQPQHF. DNA for the CDR3: TGTGCCAGCAGTTTATCGCCAGGGCAGCCCCAGCATTTT.

V usage is TRBV5-6 and J usage is TRBJ2-5; possible D gene TRBD1, 5 bases. CDR3 length: 15 amino acids. Germline values: CDR1 SGHDT, CDR2 YYEEEE. Trimming shortened V by 2 bases and J by 4 bases, and 15 bases separated the two germline ends. Here the CDR3 reads CASSFDSSRGETQYF. The CDR3 region has the DNA TGTGCCAGCAGCTTCGACAGCTCTCGAGGAGAGACCCAGTACTTC. Based on the CDR3 plus reference TRBV5-6 and TRBJ2-5, the full variable domain is DAGVTQSPTHLIKTRGQQVTLRCSPKSGHDTVSWYQQALGQGPQFIFQYYEEEERQRGNFPDRFSGHQFPNYSSELNVNALLLGDSALYLCASSFDSSRGETQYFGPGTRLLVL.